The rows below give T cell receptor beta chains drawn from one sample of a study of blood T cell repertoires in COVID-19. The table came from immunoSEQ multiplex PCR; TCRdb's copy has only in-frame clones and leaves some out. Here the sample spans some 260,000 clones, about 80% being singletons. Sequencing input: peripheral blood. The receptors shown here come from a woman of 80 years or more with active or convalescent COVID-19. The CDR3 runs from the conserved cysteine through the conserved F or W. A D gene is named only where the DNA matches it firmly. Expanded clones get a size class; other rows say once, few or many, or leave the size out.

-,TRBJ2-3,TRBV5-1,TRBD2,TGCGCCAGCAGCTTGCTTTTAGCGGGAGCTCTTAGCACAGATACGCAGTATTTT,CASSLLLAGALSTDTQYF
-,TRBJ1-5,TRBV10-3,-,TGTGCCATCAGTGATTCGGGACTCAATCAGCCCCAGCATTTT,CAISDSGLNQPQHF
-,TRBJ1-5,TRBV28,TRBD1,TGTGCCAGCAGTTTCCCCGGGACAGGGGGGGCCCAGCATTTT,CASSFPGTGGAQHF
-,TRBJ1-5,TRBV28,TRBD1,TGTGCCAGCAGTTCCATCGACAGGGACCATCAGCCCCAGCATTTT,CASSSIDRDHQPQHF
-,TRBJ2-7,TRBV5-1,TRBD1,TGCGCCAGCACAGGACAGGGTCCCTACGAGCAGTACTTC,CASTGQGPYEQYF
-,TRBJ1-1,TRBV28,TRBD1,TGTGCCAGCAGTTTCACACACCCGGGACAGGGGCGATCTGAAGCTTTCTTT,CASSFTHPGQGRSEAFF
-,TRBJ2-1,TRBV19,TRBD2,TGTGCCAGTAGGATCCTAGCGGGTGACAATGAGCAGTTCTTC,CASRILAGDNEQFF
-,TRBJ1-6,TRBV9,TRBD1,TGTGCCAGCAGCACTGGACAGGGGGCGACTTCACCCCTCCACTTT,CASSTGQGATSPLHF
-,TRBJ1-6,TRBV6-5,-,TGTGCCAGCATGGGGTACCGGGACTTTAATTCACCCCTCCACTTT,CASMGYRDFNSPLHF
-,TRBJ1-2,TRBV19,-,TGTGCCAGTAGTACCTGGACAGCGCTTGGCTACACCTTC,CASSTWTALGYTF
-,TRBJ2-5,TRBV18,-,TGTGCCAGCTCACCGACAGCAAGCCAAGAGACCCAGTACTTC,CASSPTASQETQYF
once,TRBJ1-1,TRBV28,TRBD1,TGTGCCAGCAGTTTAGGTCTAGGGACAGAAGCATCGATGAACACTGAAGCTTTCTTT,CASSLGLGTEASMNTEAFF
-,TRBJ1-6,TRBV19,-,TGTGCCAGTATGGGCGATTATAATTCACCCCTCCACTTT,CASMGDYNSPLHF
-,TRBJ1-1,TRBV6-5,-,TGTGCCAGCAGTCCGTCCAGGGTAGATGAAGCTTTCTTT,CASSPSRVDEAFF
-,TRBJ2-7,TRBV10-2,TRBD1,TGCGCCAGCAGAAAAAGACAGGGTATCACCTACGAGCAGTACTTC,CASRKRQGITYEQYF
-,TRBJ1-1,TRBV12-3/TRBV12-4,-,TGTGCCAGCAGTTTGGACCAGGGGACTGAAGCTTTCTTT,CASSLDQGTEAFF
-,TRBJ2-1,TRBV2,TRBD2,TGTGCCAGCAGGGGGGACCCTAGCGGGGGGTATAATGAGCAGTTCTTC,CASRGDPSGGYNEQFF
-,TRBJ1-2,TRBV7-9,-,TGTGCCAGCAGTCCAAATCCCGGGGCTAACTATGGCTACACCTTC,CASSPNPGANYGYTF
-,TRBJ2-1,TRBV5-1,-,TGCGCCAGCAGTCCTATTACGAGCTCCTACAATGAGCAGTTCTTC,CASSPITSSYNEQFF
-,TRBJ1-5,TRBV2,-,TGTGCCAGCACCCAGGGGAGACAAGGCAATCAGCCCCAGCATTTT,CASTQGRQGNQPQHF
-,TRBJ2-2,TRBV18,-,TGTGCCAGCTCACCGTTACTAGGAAGCACCGGGGAGCTGTTTTTT,CASSPLLGSTGELFF
-,TRBJ2-3,TRBV10-2,TRBD2,TGCGCCAGCAGTCGGGGGACTAGCGGGAGGGCAGATACGCAGTATTTT,CASSRGTSGRADTQYF
-,TRBJ2-3,TRBV27,-,TGTGCCAGCAGTTTCCTAGCAGATACGCAGTATTTT,CASSFLADTQYF
-,TRBJ2-5,TRBV9,TRBD2,TGTGCCAGCAGCGTATCAACCCCGGGACTACATTTACAAGAGACCCAGTACTTC,CASSVSTPGLHLQETQYF
-,TRBJ2-3,TRBV19,TRBD1,TGTGCCAGTAGTATTGCGGTGTGGGACAGGAGGCCAGATACGCAGTATTTT,CASSIAVWDRRPDTQYF
-,TRBJ2-7,TRBV25-1,TRBD1,TGTGCCAGCAGTAAGGATTCCAGACAGGGCTACGAGCAGTACTTC,CASSKDSRQGYEQYF
-,TRBJ2-2,TRBV7-9,TRBD1,TGTGCCAGCAGCTTAGCCGGACAGGGGGCTGGGGAGCTGTTTTTT,CASSLAGQGAGELFF
-,TRBJ2-5,TRBV12-3/TRBV12-4,-,TGTGCCAGCGGAGTTATTCGGGAGACCCAGTACTTC,CASGVIRETQYF
-,TRBJ2-1,TRBV5-1,TRBD1,TGCGCCAGCAGCTTGGCCATCGGGACAGAGTCTACTAATGAGCAGTTCTTC,CASSLAIGTESTNEQFF
-,TRBJ2-6,TRBV2,-,TGTGCCAGCAGTGAAGCTCCGGCGGGCTCTGGGGCCAACGTCCTGACTTTC,CASSEAPAGSGANVLTF
-,TRBJ1-2,TRBV6-5,-,TGTGCCAGCAGTAGCTTCGGTGCCGAGTATGGCTACACCTTC,CASSSFGAEYGYTF
-,TRBJ2-7,TRBV18,TRBD2,TGTGCCAGCTCCCAACTAGCGGGGGAGGACGAGCAGTACTTC,CASSQLAGEDEQYF
-,TRBJ1-5,TRBV28,TRBD1,TGTGCCAGCACGCCGGGGACAGGGGTCGTAATTGGCAATCAGCCCCAGCATTTT,CASTPGTGVVIGNQPQHF
-,TRBJ2-3,TRBV20-1,-,TGCAGTGCTAGTGCGCGAACAGGGACGCAGTATTTT,CSASARTGTQYF
few,TRBJ1-2,TRBV15,TRBD1,TGTGCCACCAGCGCACGACAGGGGGCAAGGGGCTACACCTTC,CATSARQGARGYTF
few,TRBJ2-7,TRBV11-2,-,TGTGCCAGCAGCTTAACCAGGGGCTACGAGCAGTACTTC,CASSLTRGYEQYF
-,TRBJ2-1,TRBV6-5,TRBD1,TGTGCCAGTATTCTTCGGACAGGAACACACAATGAGCAGTTCTTC,CASILRTGTHNEQFF
-,TRBJ1-3,TRBV7-6,-,TGTGCCAGCAGCTTAGGCCTTCCAGGTTCTGGAAACACCATATATTTT,CASSLGLPGSGNTIYF
-,TRBJ1-1,TRBV12-3/TRBV12-4,-,TGTGCCAGCGAGCCCGACCCACGGGTTGAAGCTTTCTTT,CASEPDPRVEAFF
-,TRBJ1-6,TRBV3-1/TRBV3-2,-,TGTGCCAGCAGCCAAGTCGGCAGGGGATCCTATAATTCACCCCTCCACTTT,CASSQVGRGSYNSPLHF
-,TRBJ2-1,TRBV18,TRBD2,TGTGCCAGCTCACCACCTATGGGGGGGGCCTACAATGAGCAGTTCTTC,CASSPPMGGAYNEQFF
once,TRBJ1-1,TRBV6-5,TRBD1,TGTGCCAGCAGTTTTCGGACAGGGGAAGCTTTCTTT,CASSFRTGEAFF
-,TRBJ1-1,TRBV6-1,TRBD1,TGTGCCAGCAGTGAACAGGGGGCGCATTCATTTGAAGCTTTCTTT,CASSEQGAHSFEAFF
-,TRBJ2-7,TRBV6-5,TRBD1,TGTGCCAGCAGTCCCAACGGACAGGGGGCCTACGAGCAGTACTTC,CASSPNGQGAYEQYF
-,TRBJ1-1,TRBV7-2,-,TGTGCCAGCAGCTTAGAGCGGTCTGGCGCTGAAGCTTTCTTT,CASSLERSGAEAFF
once,TRBJ1-1,TRBV6-5,TRBD1,TGTGCCAGCAGTTTGGGACAGGGACTAAACACTGAAGCTTTCTTT,CASSLGQGLNTEAFF
-,TRBJ2-5,TRBV7-8,TRBD2,TGTGCCAGCAGCCCGAGCGGGGCCGGAGAGACCCAGTACTTC,CASSPSGAGETQYF
once,TRBJ1-6,TRBV5-1,-,TGCGCCAGCAGCTTGGTGAGGCGGGGTTCACCCCTCCACTTT,CASSLVRRGSPLHF
-,TRBJ1-5,TRBV28,TRBD1,TGTGCCAGCAGTTCCGGGACAGGGGGGAATCAGCCCCAGCATTTT,CASSSGTGGNQPQHF
-,TRBJ1-3,TRBV30,-,TGTGCCTGGAGTGTGTACGGGAACTCTGGAAACACCATATATTTT,CAWSVYGNSGNTIYF
-,TRBJ2-5,TRBV5-4,-,TGTGCCAGCAGTCTGGGGGGGCAGGGCCAAGAGACCCAGTACTTC,CASSLGGQGQETQYF
-,TRBJ1-1,TRBV18,TRBD1,TGTGCCAGCTCACCGAGGACAGGGGGGGCGAACACTGAAGCTTTCTTT,CASSPRTGGANTEAFF
-,TRBJ2-7,TRBV28,TRBD2,TGTGCCAGCAGTTTACTAGCGGTCTACGAGCAGTACTTC,CASSLLAVYEQYF
-,TRBJ1-1,TRBV5-1,-,TGCGCCAGCAGCCCCGGGGGGAAGGGGCTGGTCACTGAAGCTTTCTTT,CASSPGGKGLVTEAFF
once,TRBJ1-5,TRBV6-1,TRBD1,TGTGCCAGCAGTGAGTGGCAGGGGGCCCGTGGGTTCAATCAGCCCCAGCATTTT,CASSEWQGARGFNQPQHF
-,TRBJ2-7,TRBV2,TRBD2,TGTGCCAGCAGTCCCGGGACTAGCGGGGGGGCCGACGAGCAGTACTTC,CASSPGTSGGADEQYF
-,TRBJ1-2,TRBV28,-,TGTGCCAGCAGTCTAAATAACGGGGGCTACACCTTC,CASSLNNGGYTF
once,TRBJ2-3,TRBV27,-,TGTGCCAGCAGGACTAGTCTTGGCACAGATACGCAGTATTTT,CASRTSLGTDTQYF